The clone carrying this T cell receptor (beta chain) was detected only once. What it recognizes is unknown. The data stem from a study of cytomegalovirus exposure and HLA in healthy donors. For the study at large: Of all 400 or so donors who were genotyped, 81% belonged to the Caucasian-associated ancestry cluster. General observations from the study: Confirmation was obtained in vitro that three CMV-associated chains are specific for CMV antigens. As immune exposure information, only CMV serostatus was available.

Nominal health characterized the donors when sampled, though unrecorded immune exposures were likely. In the PCR, 60 Vbeta and 13 Jbeta primers were used. Repertoires were generated with immunoSEQ multiplex PCR, while TCRdb's copy carries only in-frame clones and drops some. The data contain about 140,000 clones, around 85% of them singletons. This receptor was obtained from a female donor in good health and CMV-seronegative. Sequencing used PBMCs.

In DNA, the CDR3 is TGTGCCAGCAGCTTGAGCTGGGGACTAGATATGAACTATGGCTACACCTTC. It specifies CASSLSWGLDMNYGYTF. The V gene is TRBV5-5, the J gene TRBJ1-2, with D perhaps matching TRBD1 (5 bases). V was clipped by 1 base and J by 2 bases, with 18 bases between them. The CDR3 consists of 17 residues. CDR1 SGHKS and CDR2 YYEKEE come from the germline V gene (reference sequence).